Here is one TCR beta chain with its context. The antigen is unknown. Healthy donors had no documented immune events, such as infections, while sampled. Sequencing used immunoSEQ multiplex PCR; TCRdb keeps in-frame clones, though not all of them. The sample holds 120,000 or so clones; more than 80% are singletons and the top ten take 3% to 4%. The data were taken from a study of identifying expanded T cells in peripheral blood. Study-level points and caveats: Over about two and four weeks, about 15 and 19 clones changed, versus roughly 1.1 between replicates. Approximately two-week clone count variance significantly increased as total template count grew.

The length of the CDR3 is 15 residues. CDR1 is WNHNN, CDR2 SYGVQD, per germline (reference sequence). V lost 11 bases and J 8 bases, leaving 27 bases between the germline ends. Sequences were obtained from blood. The chain employs TRBV10-1 and TRBJ1-2; D is undetermined. The sequence was collected from a person aged 18 to 70 in good health. CDR3 loop: CARARFLGLALGYTF. In nucleotides, the CDR3 is TGCGCCCGGGCTAGGTTTTTAGGGCTTGCTTTAGGCTACACCTTC.